What follows is one T cell receptor beta chain and its context. The target antigen is unknown. Profiling relied on immunoSEQ multiplex PCR, and the TCRdb table lists in-frame clones only, not all of them. The repertoire consists of around 78,000 clones, with 90% to 95% occurring once and the leading ten covering approximately 5.4%. This record comes from a study of resident and recirculating memory T cells in vitiligo. Study in general: Shave-biopsy epidermis from lesional and nonlesional skin was sequenced alongside PBMCs.

Confetti depigmentation, marking active vitiligo, was absent in these patients. No vitiligo treatment was given during the prior three months. Whole-study findings and limits: No unique dominant TCR clone was found in vitiligo lesions.

V lost 1 base, J lost 3 bases, and 12 bases lay in between. The CDR3 consists of 15 residues. From germline, CDR1 is SGHAT and CDR2 FQNNGV. The chain couples TRBV11-2 to TRBJ1-1; no reliable D call. The material sequenced was blood. This sequence originates from a male donor with vitiligo. The CDR3 sequence is CASSLGVAGDTEAFF. In DNA form, the CDR3 reads TGTGCCAGCAGCTTAGGGGTAGCCGGGGACACTGAAGCTTTCTTT.